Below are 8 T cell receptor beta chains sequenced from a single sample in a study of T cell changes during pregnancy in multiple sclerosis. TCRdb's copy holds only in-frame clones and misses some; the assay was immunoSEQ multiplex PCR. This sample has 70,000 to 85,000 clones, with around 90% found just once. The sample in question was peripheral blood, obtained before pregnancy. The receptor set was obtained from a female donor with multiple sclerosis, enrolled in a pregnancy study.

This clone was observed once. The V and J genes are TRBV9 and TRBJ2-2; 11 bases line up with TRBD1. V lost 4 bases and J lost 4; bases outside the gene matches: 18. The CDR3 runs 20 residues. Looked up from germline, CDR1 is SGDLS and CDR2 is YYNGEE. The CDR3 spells CASSPPLGQGAFRITGELFF. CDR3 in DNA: TGTGCCAGCAGCCCCCCCCTAGGACAGGGGGCCTTCCGGATCACCGGGGAGCTGTTTTTT.

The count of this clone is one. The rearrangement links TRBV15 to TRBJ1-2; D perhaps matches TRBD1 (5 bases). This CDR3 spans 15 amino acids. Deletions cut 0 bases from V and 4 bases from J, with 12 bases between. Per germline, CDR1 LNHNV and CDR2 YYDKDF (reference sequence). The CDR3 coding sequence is TGTGCCACCAGCAGAGATGGTAACAGGATCTATGGCTACACCTTC. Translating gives CATSRDGNRIYGYTF.

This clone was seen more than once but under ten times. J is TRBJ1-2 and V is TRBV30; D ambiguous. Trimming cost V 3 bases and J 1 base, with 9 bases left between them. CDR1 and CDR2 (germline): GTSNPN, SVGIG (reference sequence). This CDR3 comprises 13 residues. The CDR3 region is CAWSIGLNYGYTF. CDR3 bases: TGTGCCTGGAGCATTGGGCTTAACTATGGCTACACCTTC.

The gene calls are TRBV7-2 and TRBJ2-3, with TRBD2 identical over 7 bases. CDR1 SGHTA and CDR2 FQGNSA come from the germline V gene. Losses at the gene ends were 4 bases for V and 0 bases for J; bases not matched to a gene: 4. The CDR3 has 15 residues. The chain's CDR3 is CASSWGGVSTDTQYF. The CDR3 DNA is TGTGCCAGCAGCTGGGGGGGGGTGAGCACAGATACGCAGTATTTT.

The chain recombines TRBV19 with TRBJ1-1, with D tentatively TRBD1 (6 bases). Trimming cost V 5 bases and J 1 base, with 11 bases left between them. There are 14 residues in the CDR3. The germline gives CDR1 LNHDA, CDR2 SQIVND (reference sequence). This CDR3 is CASSFGQPNTEAFF. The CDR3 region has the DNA TGTGCCAGTAGTTTCGGACAGCCGAACACTGAAGCTTTCTTT.

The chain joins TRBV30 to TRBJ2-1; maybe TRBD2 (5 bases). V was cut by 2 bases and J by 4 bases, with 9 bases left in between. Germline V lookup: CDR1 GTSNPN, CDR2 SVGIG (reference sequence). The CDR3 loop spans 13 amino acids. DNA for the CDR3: TGTGCCTGGAGTCTGCGGGTTTACAATGAGCAGTTCTTC. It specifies CAWSLRVYNEQFF. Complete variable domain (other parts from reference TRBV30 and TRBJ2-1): SQTIHQWPATLVQPVGSPLSLECTVEGTSNPNLYWYRQAAGRGLQLLFYSVGIGQISSEVPQNLSASRPQDRQFILSSKKLLLSDSGFYLCAWSLRVYNEQFFGPGTRLTVL.

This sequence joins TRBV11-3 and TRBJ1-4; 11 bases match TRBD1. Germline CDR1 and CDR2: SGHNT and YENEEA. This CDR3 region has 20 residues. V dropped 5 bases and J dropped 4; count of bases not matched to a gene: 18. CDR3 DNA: TGTGCCAGCAGCCGTTCTTGGACAGGGGGCGGAAACATCGTTAATGAAAAACTGTTTTTT. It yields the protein CASSRSWTGGGNIVNEKLFF.

The CDR3 spells CASSPGAGPEETQYF. The CDR3 DNA is TGCGCCAGCAGCCCAGGAGCGGGGCCGGAAGAGACCCAGTACTTC. The chain is built from TRBV5-1 and TRBJ2-5; 7 positions agree with TRBD2. The length of the CDR3 is 15 residues. Per the germline V gene, CDR1 is SGHRS and CDR2 is YFSETQ. J gave up 3 bases and V 4 bases, and 9 bases lay outside the gene matches.